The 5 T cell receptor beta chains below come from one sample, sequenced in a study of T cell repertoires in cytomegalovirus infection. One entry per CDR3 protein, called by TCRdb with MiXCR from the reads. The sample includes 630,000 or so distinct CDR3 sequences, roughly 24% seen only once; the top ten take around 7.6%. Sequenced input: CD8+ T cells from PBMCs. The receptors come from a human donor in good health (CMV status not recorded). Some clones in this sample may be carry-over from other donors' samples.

The CDR3 DNA sequence: TGCAGTGCTAGAGATGGGACAGGGGCCTACTTTGAAGCTTTCTTT. Encoded protein: CSARDGTGAYFEAFF. This chain links TRBV20-1 with TRBJ1-1, with 10 bases lining up with TRBD1. CDR1 DFQATT and CDR2 SNEGSKA come from the germline V gene (reference sequence). This CDR3 is built from 15 residues. Losses at the gene ends were 0 bases for V and 7 bases for J; bases not matched to a gene: 8.

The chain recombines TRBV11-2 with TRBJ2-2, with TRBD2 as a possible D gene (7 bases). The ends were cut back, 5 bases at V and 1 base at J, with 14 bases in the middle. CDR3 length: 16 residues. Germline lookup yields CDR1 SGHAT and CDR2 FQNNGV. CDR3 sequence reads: CASSTEGGQNTGELFF. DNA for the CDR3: TGTGCCAGCAGCACGGAGGGGGGGCAGAACACCGGGGAGCTGTTTTTT.

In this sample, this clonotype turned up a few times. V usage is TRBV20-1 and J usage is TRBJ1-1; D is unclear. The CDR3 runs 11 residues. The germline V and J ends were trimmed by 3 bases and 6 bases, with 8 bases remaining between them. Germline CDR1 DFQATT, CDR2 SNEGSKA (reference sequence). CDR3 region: CSARRTSEAFF. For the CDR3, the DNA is TGCAGTGCTAGGCGGACTTCTGAAGCTTTCTTT.

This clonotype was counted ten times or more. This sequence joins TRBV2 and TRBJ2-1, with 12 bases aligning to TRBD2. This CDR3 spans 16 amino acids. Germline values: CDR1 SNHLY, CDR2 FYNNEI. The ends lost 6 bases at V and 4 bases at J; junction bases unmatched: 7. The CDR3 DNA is TGTGCCAGCAGCCCTGGACTAGCGGGGAGGTACAATGAGCAGTTCTTC. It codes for CASSPGLAGRYNEQFF. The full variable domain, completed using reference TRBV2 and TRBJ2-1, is EPEVTQTPSHQVTQMGQEVILRCVPISNHLYFYWYRQILGQKVEFLVSFYNNEISEKSEIFDDQFSVERPDGSNFTLKIRSTKLEDSAMYFCASSPGLAGRYNEQFFGPGTRLTVL.

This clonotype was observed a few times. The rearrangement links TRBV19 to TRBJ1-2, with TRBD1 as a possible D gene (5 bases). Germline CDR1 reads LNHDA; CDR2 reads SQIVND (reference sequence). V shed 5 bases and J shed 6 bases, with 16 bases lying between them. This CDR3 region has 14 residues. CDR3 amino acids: CASSPQGVVDGYTF. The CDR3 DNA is TGTGCCAGTAGTCCCCAGGGAGTGGTGGATGGCTACACCTTC.